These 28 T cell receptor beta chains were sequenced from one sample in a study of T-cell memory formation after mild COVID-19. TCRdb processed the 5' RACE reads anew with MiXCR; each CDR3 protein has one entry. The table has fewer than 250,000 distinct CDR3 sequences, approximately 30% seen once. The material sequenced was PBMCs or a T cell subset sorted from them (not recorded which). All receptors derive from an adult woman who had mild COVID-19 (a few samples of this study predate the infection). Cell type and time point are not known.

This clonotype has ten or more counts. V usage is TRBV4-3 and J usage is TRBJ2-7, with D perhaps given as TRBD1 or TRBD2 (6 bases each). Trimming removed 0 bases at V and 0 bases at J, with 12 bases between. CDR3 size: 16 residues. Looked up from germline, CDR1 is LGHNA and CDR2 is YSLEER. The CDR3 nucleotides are TGCGCCAGCAGCCAAGATCACGGGGGCAGCTCCTACGAGCAGTACTTC. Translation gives CASSQDHGGSSYEQYF.

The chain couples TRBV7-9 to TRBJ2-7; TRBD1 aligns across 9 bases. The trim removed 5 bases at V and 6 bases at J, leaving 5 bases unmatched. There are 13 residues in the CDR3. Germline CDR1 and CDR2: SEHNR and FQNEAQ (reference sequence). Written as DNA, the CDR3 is TGTGCCAGCAGCCTGGGACAGGGCGCCGAGCAGTACTTC. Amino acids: CASSLGQGAEQYF.

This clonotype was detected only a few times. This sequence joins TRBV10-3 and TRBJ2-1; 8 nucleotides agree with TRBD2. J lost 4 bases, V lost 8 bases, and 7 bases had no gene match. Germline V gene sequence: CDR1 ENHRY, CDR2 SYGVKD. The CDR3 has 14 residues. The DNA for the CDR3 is TGTGCCATCTCCGTAGCGGGGTTTTACAATGAGCAGTTCTTC. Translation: CAISVAGFYNEQFF.

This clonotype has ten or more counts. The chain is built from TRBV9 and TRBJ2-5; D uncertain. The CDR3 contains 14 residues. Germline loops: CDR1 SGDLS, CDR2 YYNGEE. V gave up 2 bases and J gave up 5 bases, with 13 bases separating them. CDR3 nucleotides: TGTGCCAGCAGCGTCGGCACTTTAGGGGAGACCCAGTACTTC. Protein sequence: CASSVGTLGETQYF.

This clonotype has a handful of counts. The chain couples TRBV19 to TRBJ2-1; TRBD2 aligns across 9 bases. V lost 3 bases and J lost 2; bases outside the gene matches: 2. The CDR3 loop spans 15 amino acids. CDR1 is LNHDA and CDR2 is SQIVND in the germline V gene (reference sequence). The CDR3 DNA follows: TGTGCCAGTAGTATCGCGGGAGGGACCTACAATGAGCAGTTCTTC. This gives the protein CASSIAGGTYNEQFF.

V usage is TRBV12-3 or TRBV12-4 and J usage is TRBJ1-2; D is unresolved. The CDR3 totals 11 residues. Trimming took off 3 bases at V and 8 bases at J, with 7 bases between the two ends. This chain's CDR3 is CASSFGSGYTF. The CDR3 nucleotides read TGTGCCAGCAGTTTCGGCTCCGGCTACACCTTC.

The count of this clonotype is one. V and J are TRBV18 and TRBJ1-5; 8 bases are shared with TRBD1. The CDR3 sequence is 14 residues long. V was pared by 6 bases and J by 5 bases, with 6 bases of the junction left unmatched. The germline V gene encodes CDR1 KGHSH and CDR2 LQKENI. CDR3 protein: CASSHGQGHQPQHF. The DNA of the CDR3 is TGTGCCAGCTCCCACGGACAGGGACATCAGCCCCAGCATTTT.

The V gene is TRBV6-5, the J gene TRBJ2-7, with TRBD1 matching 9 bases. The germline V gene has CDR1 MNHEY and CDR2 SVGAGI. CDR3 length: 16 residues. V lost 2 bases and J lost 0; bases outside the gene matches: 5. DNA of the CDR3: TGTGCCAGCAGTTACCGGGACAGGGTCCCCTCCTACGAGCAGTACTTC. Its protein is CASSYRDRVPSYEQYF.

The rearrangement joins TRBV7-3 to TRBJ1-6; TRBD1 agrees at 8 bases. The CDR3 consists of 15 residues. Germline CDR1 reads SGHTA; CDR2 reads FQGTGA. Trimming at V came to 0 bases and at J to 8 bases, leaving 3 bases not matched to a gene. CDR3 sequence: CASSLTGQGDSPLHF. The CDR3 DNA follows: TGTGCCAGCAGCTTAACTGGACAGGGCGATTCACCCCTCCACTTT.

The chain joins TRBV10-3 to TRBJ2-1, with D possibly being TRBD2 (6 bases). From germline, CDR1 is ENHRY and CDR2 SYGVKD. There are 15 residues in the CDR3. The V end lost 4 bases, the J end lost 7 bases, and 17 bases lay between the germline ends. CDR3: CAISGKVGLLNEQFF. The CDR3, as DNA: TGTGCCATCAGTGGGAAAGTCGGACTATTAAATGAGCAGTTCTTC.

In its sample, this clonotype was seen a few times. In DNA, the CDR3 is TGCAGTGCTCGACAAGCCTACGAGCAGTACTTC. Its protein product is CSARQAYEQYF. This chain uses TRBV20-1 with TRBJ2-7; D unresolved. V was shortened by 5 bases and J by 2 bases, with 7 bases between the two germline ends. The CDR3 covers 11 residues. The germline CDR1 and CDR2 sequences are DFQATT and SNEGSKA (reference sequence).

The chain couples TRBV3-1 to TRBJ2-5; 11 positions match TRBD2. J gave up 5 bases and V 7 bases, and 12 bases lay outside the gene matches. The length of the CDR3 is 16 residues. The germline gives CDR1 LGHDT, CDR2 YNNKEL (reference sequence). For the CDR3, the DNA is TGTGCCAGCACGCAAACTCTTAGCGGGAGGGGCGAGACCCAGTACTTC. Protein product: CASTQTLSGRGETQYF.

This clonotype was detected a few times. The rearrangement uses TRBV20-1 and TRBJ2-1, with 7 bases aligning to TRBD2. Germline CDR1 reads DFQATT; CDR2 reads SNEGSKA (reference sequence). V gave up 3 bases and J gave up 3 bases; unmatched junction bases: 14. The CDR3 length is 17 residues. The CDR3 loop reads CSASTGSGGQIYNEQFF. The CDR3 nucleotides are TGCAGTGCTAGTACTGGGTCGGGAGGTCAAATCTACAATGAGCAGTTCTTC.

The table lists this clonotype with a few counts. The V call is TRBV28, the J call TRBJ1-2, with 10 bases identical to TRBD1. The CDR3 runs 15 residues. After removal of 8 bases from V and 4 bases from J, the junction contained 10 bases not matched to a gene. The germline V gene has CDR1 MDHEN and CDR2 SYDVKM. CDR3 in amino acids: CASGAGTGDFYGYTF. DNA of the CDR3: TGTGCCAGCGGGGCCGGGACAGGGGACTTCTATGGCTACACCTTC.

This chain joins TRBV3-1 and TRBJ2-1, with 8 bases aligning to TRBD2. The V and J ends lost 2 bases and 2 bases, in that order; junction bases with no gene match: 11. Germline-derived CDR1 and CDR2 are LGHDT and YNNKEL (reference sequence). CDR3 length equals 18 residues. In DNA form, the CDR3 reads TGTGCCAGCAGCCAACGGTATGGAGCGGGAGAGGCCTACAATGAGCAGTTCTTC. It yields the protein CASSQRYGAGEAYNEQFF.

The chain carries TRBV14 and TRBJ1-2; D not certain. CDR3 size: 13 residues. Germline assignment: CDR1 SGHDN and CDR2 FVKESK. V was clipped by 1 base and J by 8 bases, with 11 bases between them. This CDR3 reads CASSQGLLMGYTF. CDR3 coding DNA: TGTGCCAGCAGCCAAGGTTTACTGATGGGCTACACCTTC. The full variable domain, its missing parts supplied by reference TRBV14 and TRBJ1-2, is EAGVTQFPSHSVIEKGQTVTLRCDPISGHDNLYWYRRVMGKEIKFLLHFVKESKQDESGMPNNRFLAERTGGTYSTLKVQPAELEDSGVYFCASSQGLLMGYTFGSGTRLTVV.

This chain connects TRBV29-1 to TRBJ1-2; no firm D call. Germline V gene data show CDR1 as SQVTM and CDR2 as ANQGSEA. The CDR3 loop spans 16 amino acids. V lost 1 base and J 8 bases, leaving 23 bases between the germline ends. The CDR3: CSVEVGGQAPLGGYTF. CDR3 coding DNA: TGCAGCGTTGAAGTTGGTGGTCAGGCCCCCTTAGGCGGCTACACCTTC.

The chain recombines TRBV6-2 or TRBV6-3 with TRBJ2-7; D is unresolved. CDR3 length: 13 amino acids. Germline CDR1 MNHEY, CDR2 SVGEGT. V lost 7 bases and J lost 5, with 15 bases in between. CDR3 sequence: CASTDPDLDEQYF. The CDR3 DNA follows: TGTGCCAGCACCGACCCCGACCTTGACGAGCAGTACTTC.

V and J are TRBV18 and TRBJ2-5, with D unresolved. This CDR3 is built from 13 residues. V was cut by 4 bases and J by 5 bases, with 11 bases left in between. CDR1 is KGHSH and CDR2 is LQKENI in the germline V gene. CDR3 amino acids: CASSRRFKETQYF. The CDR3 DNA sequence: TGTGCCAGCTCACGAAGGTTTAAGGAGACCCAGTACTTC.

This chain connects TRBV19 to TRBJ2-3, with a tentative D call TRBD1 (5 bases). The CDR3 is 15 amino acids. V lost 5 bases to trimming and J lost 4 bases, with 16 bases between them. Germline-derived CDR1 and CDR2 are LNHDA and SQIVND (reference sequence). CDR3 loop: CASSLRTFNADTQYF. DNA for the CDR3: TGTGCCAGTAGTCTCAGGACATTTAACGCAGATACGCAGTATTTT.

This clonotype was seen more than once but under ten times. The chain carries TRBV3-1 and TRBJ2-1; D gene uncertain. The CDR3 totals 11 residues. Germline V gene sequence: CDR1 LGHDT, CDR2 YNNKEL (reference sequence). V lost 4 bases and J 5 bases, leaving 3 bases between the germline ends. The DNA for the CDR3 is TGTGCCAGCAGCCTCGACAATGAGCAGTTCTTC. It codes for CASSLDNEQFF.

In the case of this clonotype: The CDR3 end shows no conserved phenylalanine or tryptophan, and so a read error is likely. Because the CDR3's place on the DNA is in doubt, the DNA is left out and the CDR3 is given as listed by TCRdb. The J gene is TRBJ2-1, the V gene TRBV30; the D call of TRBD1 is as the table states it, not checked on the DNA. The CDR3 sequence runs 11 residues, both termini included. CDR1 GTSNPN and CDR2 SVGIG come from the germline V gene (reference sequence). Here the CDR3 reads CAWADRTQTYL.

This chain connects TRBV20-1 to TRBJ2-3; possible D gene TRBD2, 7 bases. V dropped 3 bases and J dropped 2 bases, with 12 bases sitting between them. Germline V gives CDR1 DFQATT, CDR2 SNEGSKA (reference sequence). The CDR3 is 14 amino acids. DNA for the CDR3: TGCAGTGCTAGCCCGGGGGGCATCACAGATACGCAGTATTTT. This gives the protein CSASPGGITDTQYF.

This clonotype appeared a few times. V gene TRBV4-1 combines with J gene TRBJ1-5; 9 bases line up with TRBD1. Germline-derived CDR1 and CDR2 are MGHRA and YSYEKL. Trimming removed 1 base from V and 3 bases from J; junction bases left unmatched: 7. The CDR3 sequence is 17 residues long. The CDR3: CASSQVTRDRDNQPQHF. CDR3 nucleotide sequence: TGCGCCAGCAGCCAAGTAACAAGGGACAGGGACAATCAGCCCCAGCATTTT.

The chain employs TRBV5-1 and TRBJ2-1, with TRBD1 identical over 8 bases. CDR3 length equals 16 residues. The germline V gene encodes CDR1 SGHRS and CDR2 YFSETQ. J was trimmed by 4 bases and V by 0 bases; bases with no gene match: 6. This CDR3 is CASSLVQGAGYNEQFF. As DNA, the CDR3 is TGCGCCAGCAGCTTGGTGCAGGGGGCTGGGTACAATGAGCAGTTCTTC.

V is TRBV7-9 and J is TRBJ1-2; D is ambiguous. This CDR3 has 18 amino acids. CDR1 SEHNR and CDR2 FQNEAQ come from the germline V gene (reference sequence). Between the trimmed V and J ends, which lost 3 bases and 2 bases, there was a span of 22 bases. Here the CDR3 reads CASSFTVTTPDGNYGYTF. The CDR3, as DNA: TGTGCCAGCAGCTTCACAGTTACCACTCCGGACGGAAACTATGGCTACACCTTC.

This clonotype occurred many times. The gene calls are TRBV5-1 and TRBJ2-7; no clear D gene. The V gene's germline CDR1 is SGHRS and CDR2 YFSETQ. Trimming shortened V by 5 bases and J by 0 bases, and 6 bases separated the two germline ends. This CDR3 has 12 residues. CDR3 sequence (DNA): TGCGCCAGCAGTTCCGGCTCCTACGAGCAGTACTTC. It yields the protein CASSSGSYEQYF.

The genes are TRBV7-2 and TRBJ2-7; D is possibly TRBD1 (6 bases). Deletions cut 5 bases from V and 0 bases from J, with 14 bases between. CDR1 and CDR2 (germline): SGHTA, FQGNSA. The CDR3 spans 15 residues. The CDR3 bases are TGTGCCAGCAGCCCTGGGGGCCCCACCTCCTACGAGCAGTACTTC. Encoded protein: CASSPGGPTSYEQYF.